One and the same sample provided the 25 T cell receptor beta chains below, sequenced in a study of blood T cell repertoires in COVID-19. Assay: immunoSEQ multiplex PCR; the TCRdb copy retains only in-frame clones and omits some. This sample carries 200,000 to 300,000 clones, approximately 88% of them seen once, and the ten largest clones take 2.5% to 3.5%. The sequencing input was PBMCs or T cells enriched from blood (not recorded which). The receptor source for this set is a woman in her forties who had been exposed to COVID-19.

CDR3 amino acids: CSVEKGTGQGEQYF. CDR3 in DNA: TGCAGCGTTGAAAAGGGGACAGGGCAAGGCGAGCAGTACTTC. The rearrangement joins TRBV29-1 to TRBJ2-7, with 9 nucleotides matching TRBD1. The germline V gene has CDR1 SQVTM and CDR2 ANQGSEA. The CDR3 totals 14 residues. The trim removed 2 bases at V and 6 bases at J, leaving 8 bases unmatched.

The genes are TRBV19 and TRBJ1-5, with no clear D. Germline lookup yields CDR1 LNHDA and CDR2 SQIVND (reference sequence). V lost 3 bases and J lost 9, with 21 bases in between. This CDR3 spans 16 amino acids. The CDR3 here is CASSIGDHWAPRPQHF. The CDR3 DNA is TGTGCCAGTAGTATCGGCGATCACTGGGCTCCACGGCCCCAGCATTTT.

The V call is TRBV5-5, the J call TRBJ1-5; D possibly corresponds to TRBD1 (6 bases). Per germline, CDR1 SGHKS and CDR2 YYEKEE (reference sequence). The CDR3 runs 17 residues. Trimming shortened V by 4 bases and J by 0 bases, and 17 bases separated the two germline ends. The CDR3 here is CASSAQIRTDSNQPQHF. Written as DNA, the CDR3 is TGTGCCAGCAGCGCACAGATCCGGACAGATAGCAATCAGCCCCAGCATTTT.

The gene calls are TRBV30 and TRBJ1-4, with D possibly matching TRBD1 (5 bases). Germline lookup yields CDR1 GTSNPN and CDR2 SVGIG (reference sequence). This CDR3 has 15 amino acids. The V gene lost 4 bases and the J gene lost 8 bases, with 20 bases spanning the gap. The CDR3 loop reads CAWMGLGQGKEKLFF. CDR3 bases: TGTGCCTGGATGGGATTAGGTCAGGGAAAGGAAAAACTGTTTTTT.

The chain uses TRBV30 and TRBJ2-1; 9 nucleotides align to TRBD2. There are 19 residues in the CDR3. V shed 3 bases and J 0 bases; nucleotides not matched to a gene: 15. Germline V gives CDR1 GTSNPN, CDR2 SVGIG (reference sequence). The CDR3 DNA is TGTGCCTGGAGGCAGGGGCTAACTAGCGGGCAGAGCTCCTACAATGAGCAGTTCTTC. Its protein is CAWRQGLTSGQSSYNEQFF.

The chain has TRBV5-1 and TRBJ2-1; the D gene is possibly TRBD2 (6 bases). V was trimmed by 3 bases and J by 10 bases, leaving 8 bases between them. Germline V gene lookup returns CDR1 SGHRS and CDR2 YFSETQ. This CDR3 is built from 11 residues. This CDR3 is CASSWDLEQFF. The CDR3 DNA reads as TGCGCCAGCAGCTGGGACTTAGAGCAGTTCTTC.

The V call is TRBV5-1, the J call TRBJ2-1; 9 nucleotides align to TRBD2. CDR1 SGHRS and CDR2 YFSETQ come from the germline V gene. The V gene end was trimmed by 0 bases and the J gene end by 6 bases; junction bases not matched to a gene: 4. CDR3 length equals 15 residues. The CDR3 spells CASSLASGGPNEQFF. The CDR3 DNA reads as TGCGCCAGCAGCTTGGCCAGCGGGGGGCCCAATGAGCAGTTCTTC.

The CDR3 DNA reads as TGTGCCAGCAGTAATAGCGGGGACCGGGAGCAGTTCTTC. This translates into CASSNSGDREQFF. V and J are TRBV6-5 and TRBJ2-1; TRBD2 aligns across 8 bases. CDR3 length: 13 residues. The ends lost 5 bases at V and 10 bases at J; junction bases unmatched: 7. The V gene's germline CDR1 is MNHEY and CDR2 SVGAGI.

This chain connects TRBV5-1 to TRBJ2-7; D may be TRBD1 (6 bases). Trimming took off 0 bases at V and 5 bases at J, with 12 bases between the two ends. Germline V gene sequence: CDR1 SGHRS, CDR2 YFSETQ. This CDR3 has 14 residues. The CDR3 sequence: CASSLGGPVNEQYF. Written as DNA, the CDR3 is TGCGCCAGCAGCTTGGGGGGGCCCGTGAACGAGCAGTACTTC.

The gene calls are TRBV2 and TRBJ2-7; D is ambiguous. V lost 2 bases, J lost 2 bases, and 13 bases lay in between. Per germline, CDR1 SNHLY and CDR2 FYNNEI. The CDR3 has 15 amino acids. The CDR3 loop reads CASSENPRVPYEQYF. The CDR3 DNA reads as TGTGCCAGCAGTGAAAATCCCCGGGTTCCCTACGAGCAGTACTTC.

V and J are TRBV27 and TRBJ2-1, with 7 bases matching TRBD2. This CDR3 is 15 amino acids long. Germline CDR1 MNHEY, CDR2 SMNVEV (reference sequence). With 5 bases clipped from V and 4 bases from J, the junction kept 8 bases outside the gene matches. The CDR3 sequence is CASSRVLAVYNEQFF. The CDR3, as DNA: TGTGCCAGCAGTCGAGTCCTAGCGGTGTACAATGAGCAGTTCTTC.

In regard to this clone: At one boundary the junction diverges from the germline segment, which might be a read error. The J gene is TRBJ2-1, the V gene TRBV3-1 (or the pseudogene TRBV3-2); D possibly corresponds to TRBD2 (5 bases). CDR3 length: 13 residues. The V gene's germline CDR1 is LGHDT and CDR2 YNNKEL (reference sequence). The CDR3 nucleotides are TGTGCCAGCAGCCAAGGGTTCGCCGGGGTAACGGTCTTC. Protein sequence: CASSQGFAGVTVF.

The rearrangement links TRBV2 to TRBJ1-1, with D unclear. V was shortened by 2 bases and J by 2 bases, with 9 bases between the two germline ends. The CDR3 length is 14 residues. Germline values: CDR1 SNHLY, CDR2 FYNNEI. CDR3 nucleotide sequence: TGTGCCAGCAGTGAACCCAGAATCAACACTGAAGCTTTCTTT. This encodes CASSEPRINTEAFF.

CDR3 region: CASSFEVSQETQYF. DNA of the CDR3: TGTGCCAGCAGCTTTGAGGTCTCCCAAGAGACCCAGTACTTC. V and J are TRBV7-9 and TRBJ2-5; D gene ambiguous. This CDR3 has 14 residues. Germline CDR1 reads SEHNR; CDR2 reads FQNEAQ (reference sequence). V was shortened by 3 bases and J by 1 base, with 9 bases between the two germline ends.

This clone showed up just a few times. The chain is built from TRBV11-3 and TRBJ1-1, with D perhaps TRBD1 (5 bases). This CDR3 contains 14 residues. Germline lookup yields CDR1 SGHNT and CDR2 YENEEA. Trimming shortened V by 2 bases and J by 4 bases, and 11 bases separated the two germline ends. In DNA form, the CDR3 reads TGTGCCAGCAGCTTACAGGGTTCGGCCACTGAAGCTTTCTTT. It encodes CASSLQGSATEAFF.

The V and J genes are TRBV29-1 and TRBJ1-1; unclear D gene. This CDR3 comprises 13 residues. Germline loops: CDR1 SQVTM, CDR2 ANQGSEA. Trimming shortened V by 7 bases and J by 1 base, and 13 bases separated the two germline ends. The CDR3: CSGLGLTNTEAFF. CDR3 nucleotide sequence: TGCAGCGGATTGGGCTTGACGAACACTGAAGCTTTCTTT.

The rearrangement joins TRBV28 to TRBJ1-3; 8 bases line up with TRBD1. V shed 6 bases and J 3 bases; nucleotides not matched to a gene: 4. Germline CDR1 is MDHEN and CDR2 is SYDVKM. This CDR3 is built from 14 residues. CDR3 in DNA: TGTGCCAGCAGAAGGGACAGGATTGGAAACACCATATATTTT. It translates to CASRRDRIGNTIYF.

The chain joins TRBV25-1 to TRBJ2-3; the match to TRBD2 covers 9 bases. This CDR3 contains 15 residues. Trimming at V came to 2 bases and at J to 0 bases, leaving 0 bases not matched to a gene. Germline loops: CDR1 MGHDK, CDR2 SYGVNS. The CDR3, as DNA: TGTGCCAGCAGTGAAGCGGGGGGGAGCACAGATACGCAGTATTTT. As protein: CASSEAGGSTDTQYF.

The chain is built from TRBV6-5 and TRBJ2-5, with 8 bases fitting TRBD2. CDR1 is MNHEY, CDR2 SVGAGI, per germline. CDR3 length: 12 residues. The J segment lost 9 bases and the V segment lost 4 bases, leaving 4 bases of the junction unmatched. The CDR3 is CASSWGGGSQYF. CDR3 DNA: TGTGCCAGCAGTTGGGGCGGGGGGTCCCAGTACTTC.

The gene calls are TRBV7-3 and TRBJ1-1, with D unresolved. The CDR3 runs 12 residues. Trimming cost V 1 base and J 6 bases, with 6 bases left between them. Germline V lookup: CDR1 SGHTA, CDR2 FQGTGA. The CDR3 region is CASSLNRAEAFF. The DNA for the CDR3 is TGTGCCAGCAGCTTAAATCGGGCTGAAGCTTTCTTT.

This clone was recorded a few times. CDR3 residues: CASSRAGTGSNGYTF. The CDR3 coding sequence is TGTGCCAGCAGTAGAGCCGGGACAGGGTCGAATGGCTACACCTTC. The chain has TRBV25-1 and TRBJ1-2; 9 nucleotides line up with TRBD1. V was pared by 5 bases and J by 6 bases, with 10 bases of the junction left unmatched. CDR3 size: 15 residues. From germline, CDR1 is MGHDK and CDR2 SYGVNS.

The V and J genes are TRBV11-3 and TRBJ1-2; 7 positions match TRBD1. J gave up 5 bases and V 5 bases, and 5 bases lay outside the gene matches. The CDR3 consists of 13 residues. Looked up from germline, CDR1 is SGHNT and CDR2 is YENEEA. The CDR3 DNA follows: TGTGCCAGCAGCCCAGGGGGTCCGTATGGCTACACCTTC. Translating gives CASSPGGPYGYTF.

A remark on this clone: One end of the junction fails to match germline, which may point to a read error. CDR3 coding DNA: TGTGCCAGCAGCTCGGACTTCAACTATGGCTACACCTTC. Translating gives CASSSDFNYGYTF. This chain links TRBV5-1 with TRBJ1-2; D not certain. The CDR3 runs to 13 residues. Germline V gene sequence: CDR1 SGHRS, CDR2 YFSETQ.

The V call is TRBV19, the J call TRBJ2-1; 8 nucleotides align to TRBD2. CDR3 length: 15 amino acids. From germline, CDR1 is LNHDA and CDR2 SQIVND (reference sequence). V was clipped by 7 bases and J by 7 bases; unmatched bases: 12. CDR3 DNA: TGTGCCAGTAAGCCGCTAGCGGGTTTTATGAATGAGCAGTTCTTC. It specifies CASKPLAGFMNEQFF.

J is TRBJ1-1 and V is TRBV4-2; no definite D call. Trimming stripped 0 bases from V and 1 base from J, with 9 bases between. CDR3 length: 15 residues. The germline V gene has CDR1 LGHNA and CDR2 YNFKEQ. The DNA for the CDR3 is TGTGCCAGCAGCCAAGACGAGGACTCGAACACTGAAGCTTTCTTT. Protein sequence: CASSQDEDSNTEAFF.